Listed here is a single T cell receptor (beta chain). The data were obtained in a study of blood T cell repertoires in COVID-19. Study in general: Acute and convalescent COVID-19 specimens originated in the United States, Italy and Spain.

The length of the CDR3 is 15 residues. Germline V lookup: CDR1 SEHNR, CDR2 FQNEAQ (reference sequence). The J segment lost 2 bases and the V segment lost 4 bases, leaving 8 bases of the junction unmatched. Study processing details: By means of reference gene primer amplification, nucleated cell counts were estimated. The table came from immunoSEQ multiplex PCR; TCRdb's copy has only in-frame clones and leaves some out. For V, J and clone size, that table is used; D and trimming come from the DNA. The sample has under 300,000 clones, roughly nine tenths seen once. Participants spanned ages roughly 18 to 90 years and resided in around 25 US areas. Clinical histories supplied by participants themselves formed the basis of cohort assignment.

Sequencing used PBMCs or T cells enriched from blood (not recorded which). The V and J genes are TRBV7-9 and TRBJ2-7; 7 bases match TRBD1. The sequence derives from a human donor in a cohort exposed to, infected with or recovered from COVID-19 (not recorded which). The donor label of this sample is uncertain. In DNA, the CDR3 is TGTGCCAGCAGCTCGCGAAATCAGGGGGCCTACGAGCAGTACTTC. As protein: CASSSRNQGAYEQYF. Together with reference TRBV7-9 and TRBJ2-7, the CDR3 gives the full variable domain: DTGVSQNPRHKITKRGQNVTFRCDPISEHNRLYWYRQTLGQGPEFLTYFQNEAQLEKSRLLSDRFSAERPKGSFSTLEIQRTEQGDSAMYLCASSSRNQGAYEQYFGPGTRLTVT.